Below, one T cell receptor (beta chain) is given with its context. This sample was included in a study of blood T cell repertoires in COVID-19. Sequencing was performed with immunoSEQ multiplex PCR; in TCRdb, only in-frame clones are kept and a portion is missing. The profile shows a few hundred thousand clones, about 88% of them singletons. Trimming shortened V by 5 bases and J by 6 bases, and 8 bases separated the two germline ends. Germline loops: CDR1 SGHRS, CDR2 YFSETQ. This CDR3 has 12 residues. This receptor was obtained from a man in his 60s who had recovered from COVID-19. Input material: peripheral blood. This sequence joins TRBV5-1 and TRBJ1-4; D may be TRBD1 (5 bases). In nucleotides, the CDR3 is TGCGCCAGCAGGGGCAGGGATGAAAAACTGTTTTTT. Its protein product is CASRGRDEKLFF.